This is a list of T cell receptor beta chains from one sample in a study of cytomegalovirus exposure and HLA in healthy donors. TCRdb keeps only in-frame clones here, not all; method: immunoSEQ multiplex PCR. This sample has about 250,000 clones, with approximately 84% found just once. Sequencing was done on a sample of PBMCs. The receptors shown here come from a man between 18 and 29 years old in good health and CMV-seropositive. Each CDR3 is given with its conserved first and last residue.

J gene: TRBJ2-7
V gene: TRBV7-2
CDR3 protein: CASSLELHEQYF

J gene: TRBJ1-2
V gene: TRBV28
CDR3 protein: CASSTGQYYGYTF

J gene: TRBJ2-7
V gene: TRBV2
CDR3 protein: CASSGYEGGGYEQYF

J gene: TRBJ1-2
V gene: TRBV29-1
CDR3 protein: CSVGQGDYGYTF

J gene: TRBJ2-2
V gene: TRBV6-6
CDR3 protein: CASTDYTGELFF

J gene: TRBJ2-1
V gene: TRBV5-4
CDR3 protein: CASSLEAGGRDEQFF

J gene: TRBJ2-1
V gene: TRBV6-1
CDR3 protein: CASTLGGSNEQFF

J gene: TRBJ2-7
V gene: TRBV19
CDR3 protein: CASRRDGRDYEQYF

J gene: TRBJ2-1
V gene: TRBV2
CDR3 protein: CASSEGVDSSYNEQFF

J gene: TRBJ1-5
V gene: TRBV4-1
CDR3 protein: CASSHGRFNQPQHF

J gene: TRBJ1-2
V gene: TRBV14
CDR3 protein: CASSQTGFRGYTF

J gene: TRBJ2-2
V gene: TRBV7-2
CDR3 protein: CASSLVHGNTGELFF

J gene: TRBJ1-4
V gene: TRBV6-5
CDR3 protein: CASSYSGTVNEKLFF

J gene: TRBJ1-5
V gene: TRBV4-1
CDR3 protein: CASSQGTGGNQPQHF

J gene: TRBJ2-7
V gene: TRBV2
CDR3 protein: CASSVGLAGREQYF

J gene: TRBJ1-2
V gene: TRBV19
CDR3 protein: CATQLGNNYGYTF

J gene: TRBJ1-1
V gene: TRBV5-4
CDR3 protein: CASTVDRAIMNTEAFF

J gene: TRBJ2-7
V gene: TRBV11-2
CDR3 protein: CASSPRYGGGSSYEQYF

J gene: TRBJ2-6
V gene: TRBV27
CDR3 protein: CASSFSGGRSSGANVLTF

J gene: TRBJ2-7
V gene: TRBV7-2
CDR3 protein: CASSLGGARYEQYF

J gene: TRBJ2-7
V gene: TRBV10-3
CDR3 protein: CAISSSGSRGQYF

J gene: TRBJ2-2
V gene: TRBV5-6
CDR3 protein: CASSWSDTGELFF

J gene: TRBJ1-4
V gene: TRBV6-5
CDR3 protein: CASTRGGRNNEKLFF

J gene: TRBJ2-3
V gene: TRBV2
CDR3 protein: CASRLGGSADTQYF

J gene: TRBJ2-1
V gene: TRBV30
CDR3 protein: CAWSGSYNEQFF

J gene: TRBJ2-7
V gene: TRBV11-3
CDR3 protein: CASSVTGQSYEQYF

J gene: TRBJ1-5
V gene: TRBV28
CDR3 protein: CASSQGTGGNQPQHF

J gene: TRBJ1-5
V gene: TRBV4-2
CDR3 protein: CASSQDNSNQPQHF

J gene: TRBJ1-5
V gene: TRBV11-2
CDR3 protein: CASSFILNQPQHF

J gene: TRBJ2-7
V gene: TRBV5-1
CDR3 protein: CASSVGAGLASEQYF

J gene: TRBJ2-7
V gene: TRBV7-2
CDR3 protein: CASSLASGSHNEQYF